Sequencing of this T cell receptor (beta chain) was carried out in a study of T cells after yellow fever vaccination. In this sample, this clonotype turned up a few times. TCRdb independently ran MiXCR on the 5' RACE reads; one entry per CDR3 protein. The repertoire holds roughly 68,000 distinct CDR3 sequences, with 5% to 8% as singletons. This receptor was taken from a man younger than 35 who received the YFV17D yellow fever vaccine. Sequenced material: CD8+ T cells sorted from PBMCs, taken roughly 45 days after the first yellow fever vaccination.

This CDR3 reads CASSDGWGAETEAFF. The CDR3 nucleotides read TGTGCCAGCAGTGACGGCTGGGGGGCTGAGACTGAAGCTTTCTTT. The chain recombines TRBV6-2 or TRBV6-3 with TRBJ1-1; D is perhaps TRBD1 (6 bases). Germline lookup yields CDR1 MNHEY and CDR2 SVGEGT. Trimming pared 5 bases from V and 5 bases from J, leaving 18 bases between. This CDR3 is built from 15 residues.